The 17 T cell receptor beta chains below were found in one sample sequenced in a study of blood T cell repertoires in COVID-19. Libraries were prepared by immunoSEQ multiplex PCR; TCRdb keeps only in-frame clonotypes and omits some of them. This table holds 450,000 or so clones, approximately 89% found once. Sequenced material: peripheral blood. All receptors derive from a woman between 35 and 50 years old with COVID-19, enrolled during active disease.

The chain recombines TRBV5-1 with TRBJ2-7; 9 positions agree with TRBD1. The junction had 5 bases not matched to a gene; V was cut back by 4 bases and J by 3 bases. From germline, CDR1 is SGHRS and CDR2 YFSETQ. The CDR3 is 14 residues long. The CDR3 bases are TGCGCCAGCAGCCTGGGGGGACAGGGCTACGAGCAGTACTTC. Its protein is CASSLGGQGYEQYF.

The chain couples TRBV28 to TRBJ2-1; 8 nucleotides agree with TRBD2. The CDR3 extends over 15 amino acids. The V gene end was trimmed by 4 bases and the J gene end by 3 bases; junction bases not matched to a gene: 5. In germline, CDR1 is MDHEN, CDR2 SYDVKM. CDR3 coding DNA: TGTGCCAGCAGTTCCCCTAGCGGGTACTACAATGAGCAGTTCTTC. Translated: CASSSPSGYYNEQFF. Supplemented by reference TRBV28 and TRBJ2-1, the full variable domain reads DVKVTQSSRYLVKRTGEKVFLECVQDMDHENMFWYRQDPGLGLRLIYFSYDVKMKEKGDIPEGYSVSREKKERFSLILESASTNQTSMYLCASSSPSGYYNEQFFGPGTRLTVL.

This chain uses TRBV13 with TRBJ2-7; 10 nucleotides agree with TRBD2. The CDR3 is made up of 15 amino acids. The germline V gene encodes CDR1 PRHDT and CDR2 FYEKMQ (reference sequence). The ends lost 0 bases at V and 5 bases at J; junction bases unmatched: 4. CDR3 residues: CASSLGAGGLNEQYF. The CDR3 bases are TGTGCCAGCAGCTTAGGAGCGGGAGGGCTAAACGAGCAGTACTTC.

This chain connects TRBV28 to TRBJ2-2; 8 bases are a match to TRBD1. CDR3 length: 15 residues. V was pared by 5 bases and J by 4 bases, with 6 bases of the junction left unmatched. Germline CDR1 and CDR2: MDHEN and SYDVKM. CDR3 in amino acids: CASSPRGHPTGELFF. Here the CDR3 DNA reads TGTGCCAGCAGTCCCAGGGGGCATCCCACCGGGGAGCTGTTTTTT.

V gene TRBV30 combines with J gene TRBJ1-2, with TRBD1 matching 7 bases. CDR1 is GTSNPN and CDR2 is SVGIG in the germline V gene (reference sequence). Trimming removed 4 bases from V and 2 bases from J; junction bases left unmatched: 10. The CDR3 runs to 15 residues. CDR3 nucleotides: TGTGCCTGGAACAAGGGACAGCAGACAAACTATGGCTACACCTTC. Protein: CAWNKGQQTNYGYTF.

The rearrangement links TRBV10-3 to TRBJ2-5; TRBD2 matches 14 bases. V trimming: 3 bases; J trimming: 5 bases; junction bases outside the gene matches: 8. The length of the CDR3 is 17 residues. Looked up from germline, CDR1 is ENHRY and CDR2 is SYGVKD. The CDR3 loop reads CAISDGLAGGVGETQYF. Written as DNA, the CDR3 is TGTGCCATCAGTGACGGACTAGCGGGAGGTGTGGGGGAGACCCAGTACTTC.

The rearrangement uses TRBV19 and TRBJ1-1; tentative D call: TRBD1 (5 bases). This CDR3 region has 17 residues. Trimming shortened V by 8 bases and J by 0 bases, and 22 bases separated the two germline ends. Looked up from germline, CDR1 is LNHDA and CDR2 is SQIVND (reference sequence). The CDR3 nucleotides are TGTGCCAGTTCCTTTGAACAGGCCGGCAGCATGAACACTGAAGCTTTCTTT. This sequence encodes CASSFEQAGSMNTEAFF.

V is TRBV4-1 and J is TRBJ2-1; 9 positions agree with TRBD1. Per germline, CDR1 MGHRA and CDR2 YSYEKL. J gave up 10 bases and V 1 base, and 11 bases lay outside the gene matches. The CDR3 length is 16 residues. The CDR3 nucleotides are TGCGCCAGCAGCCAAGTATTACCGGGACAGGGCTTCGAGCAGTTCTTC. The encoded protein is CASSQVLPGQGFEQFF.

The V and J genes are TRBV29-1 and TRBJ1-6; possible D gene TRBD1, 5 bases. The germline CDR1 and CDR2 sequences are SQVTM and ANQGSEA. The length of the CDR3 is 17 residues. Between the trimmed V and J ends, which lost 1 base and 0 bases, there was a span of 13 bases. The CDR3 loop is CSVEGGGRDSYNSPLHF. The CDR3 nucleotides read TGCAGCGTTGAAGGGGGCGGGAGGGACTCCTATAATTCACCCCTCCACTTT. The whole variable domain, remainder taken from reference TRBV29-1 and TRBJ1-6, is SAVISQKPSRDICQRGTSLTIQCQVDSQVTMMFWYRQQPGQSLTLIATANQGSEATYESGFVIDKFPISRPNLTFSTLTVSNMSPEDSSIYLCSVEGGGRDSYNSPLHFGNGTRLTVT.

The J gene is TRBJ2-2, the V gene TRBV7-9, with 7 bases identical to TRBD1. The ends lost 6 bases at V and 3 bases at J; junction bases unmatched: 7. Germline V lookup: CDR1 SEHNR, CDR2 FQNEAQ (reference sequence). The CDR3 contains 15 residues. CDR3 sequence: CASRPGTDDTGELFF. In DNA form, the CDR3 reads TGTGCCAGCAGACCCGGGACAGACGACACCGGGGAGCTGTTTTTT. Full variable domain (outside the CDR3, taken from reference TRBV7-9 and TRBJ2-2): DTGVSQNPRHKITKRGQNVTFRCDPISEHNRLYWYRQTLGQGPEFLTYFQNEAQLEKSRLLSDRFSAERPKGSFSTLEIQRTEQGDSAMYLCASRPGTDDTGELFFGEGSRLTVL.

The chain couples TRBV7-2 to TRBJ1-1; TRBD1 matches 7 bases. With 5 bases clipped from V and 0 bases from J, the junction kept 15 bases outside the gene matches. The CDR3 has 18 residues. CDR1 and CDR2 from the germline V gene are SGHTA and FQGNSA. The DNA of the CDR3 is TGTGCCAGCAGCCCAAGGAAGGGGGCAGTTTTTATGAACACTGAAGCTTTCTTT. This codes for CASSPRKGAVFMNTEAFF.

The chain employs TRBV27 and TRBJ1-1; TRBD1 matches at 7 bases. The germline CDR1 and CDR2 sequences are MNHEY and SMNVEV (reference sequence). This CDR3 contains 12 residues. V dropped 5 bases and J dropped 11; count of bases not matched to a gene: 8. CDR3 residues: CASSPITGAAFF. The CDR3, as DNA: TGTGCCAGCAGTCCCATTACAGGGGCTGCTTTCTTT.

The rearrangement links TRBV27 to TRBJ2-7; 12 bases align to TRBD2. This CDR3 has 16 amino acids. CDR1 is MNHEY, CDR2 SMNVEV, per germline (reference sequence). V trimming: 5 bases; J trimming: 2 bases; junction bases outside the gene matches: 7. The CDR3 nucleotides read TGTGCCAGCAGTCTGACTAGCGGGGGACCACCCTACGAGCAGTACTTC. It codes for CASSLTSGGPPYEQYF.

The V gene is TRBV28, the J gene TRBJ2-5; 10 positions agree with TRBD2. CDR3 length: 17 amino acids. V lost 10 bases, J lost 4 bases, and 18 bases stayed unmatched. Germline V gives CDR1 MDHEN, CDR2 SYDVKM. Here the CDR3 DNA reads TGTGCCACAGCGCAGGGGGCTAGCGGGAGTTTAGGAGAGACCCAGTACTTC. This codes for CATAQGASGSLGETQYF. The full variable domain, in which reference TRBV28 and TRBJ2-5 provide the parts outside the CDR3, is DVKVTQSSRYLVKRTGEKVFLECVQDMDHENMFWYRQDPGLGLRLIYFSYDVKMKEKGDIPEGYSVSREKKERFSLILESASTNQTSMYLCATAQGASGSLGETQYFGPGTRLLVL.

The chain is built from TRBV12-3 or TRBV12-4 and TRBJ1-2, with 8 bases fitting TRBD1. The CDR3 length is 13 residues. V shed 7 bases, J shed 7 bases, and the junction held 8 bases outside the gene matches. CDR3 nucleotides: TGTGCCAGCACCCGAGGACAGGGTGCTGGCTACACCTTC. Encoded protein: CASTRGQGAGYTF.

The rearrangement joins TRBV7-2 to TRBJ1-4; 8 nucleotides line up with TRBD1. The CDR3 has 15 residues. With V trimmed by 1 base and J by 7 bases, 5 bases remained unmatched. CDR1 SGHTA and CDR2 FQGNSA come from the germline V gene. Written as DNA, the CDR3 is TGTGCCAGCAGCTTAGTTCCAGGGGGCGGTGAAAAACTGTTTTTT. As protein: CASSLVPGGGEKLFF.

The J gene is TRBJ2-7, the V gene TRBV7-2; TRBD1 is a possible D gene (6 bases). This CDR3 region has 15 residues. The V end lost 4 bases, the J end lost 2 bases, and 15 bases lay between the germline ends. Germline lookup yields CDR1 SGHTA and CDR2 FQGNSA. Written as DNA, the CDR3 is TGTGCCAGCAGCTACAGACAGGCGTGGGCCTACGAGCAGTACTTC. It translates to CASSYRQAWAYEQYF.